This TCR beta chain comes out of a study of human T cells and chemical hapten exposure (dated by TCRdb to about 2021). Broadly, across the study: For sensitization, 2% DPC in acetone was applied to a 2 cm by 2 cm area of upper inner arm skin. Twenty-nine alopecia patients gave blood for TCR sequencing at one to four time points (pre-sensitization, 2, 6 and 24 weeks). This study followed changes in the peripheral blood TCR repertoire in vivo during primary and secondary sensitization of alopecia patients to the hapten diphenylcyclopropenone (DPC). Most of the patients in the cohort were female, and the cohort covered alopecia areata with under or over 50% scalp involvement, alopecia totalis and alopecia universalis. Blood was sampled from patients pre-sensitization (week 0) and at 2, 6 and about 24 weeks after DPC sensitization. Patch testing was done on the upper back using Finn chambers containing 0.01% DPC, and results were scored after 6 days according to International Contact Dermatitis Research Group standards. Libraries were pooled for sequencing, and variation in per-sample TCR yields was attributed mainly to small differences in library volumes within the pool. Throughout the study period of 20 to 25 weeks, patients also received therapeutic DPC doses to the scalp every week.

Library prep was done by RACE. The sample was run on a NextSeq 500. Library preparation attached unique molecular identifiers to individual cDNA molecules for quantitative, reproducible TCR counting. From each blood RNA sample, both TCR alpha and TCR beta chains were sequenced. Processing in the source paper ran as follows. A median of around 96,000 TCRs per sample was observed, with a range of 23,224 to 690,600. The Decombinator software suite was used to annotate the V, J and CDR3 of the TCR reads. To make PS versus PT1 abundance plots, every sample was subsampled to the same number of TCRs (28,000). TCRs were defined as expanded if absent before sensitization and observed at least eight times at the 2-week time point. Clones were called with MiXCR by TCRdb after fastp trimmed the public reads at Q25, and only in-frame beta chains were retained. Identical CDR3 protein sequences are pooled into one entry, listed with their most common genes and DNA. These V and J calls derive from TCRdb rather than the authors' analysis. The sample records roughly 160,000 distinct CDR3 sequences, approximately 14% of which are singletons. Jointly, the top ten make up 1.5% to 2% of the sample.

CDR1 and CDR2 are read off the germline V gene as SQVTM and ANQGSEA. Relative to germline, V is 0 bases shorter and J is 5 bases shorter, with 11 bases between their ends. Counted from cysteine to phenylalanine, this CDR3 has 13 amino acids. Only CDR3 DNA remains: 39 bases, in frame from the first base. This clonotype has at least ten counts. Its antigen is still unknown. No per-base quality is available; no much larger clone lies one base away. Results and caveats for the whole study, not just this receptor: Patch test score correlated positively with the number of PT1 expanded TCRs, reaching significance at thresholds 8, 16 and 32 but not at 4. Repeated subsampling changed both the strength of the expansion versus patch-test correlation and the threshold at which the correlation became significant. Significantly more large CDR3 similarity clusters were formed by expanded TCRs than by pre-sensitization or healthy control sets, consistent with antigen-driven responses. DPC sensitization did not change the number of TCRs with a frequency above 1 in 1000, and there was no evidence of changes in global repertoire structure. Alopecia, a presumed autoimmune disease, was present in all patients, so the immune response of the patients might differ from that of healthy individuals.

This specimen's time point label, per the study, means: patch test 1, 2 weeks after DPC sensitization. In light of the paper, this sample's treatment or condition label describes: therapeutic diphenylcyclopropenone sensitization with weekly scalp DPC. At each patch-test visit, blood was drawn before the patch test was applied. To be eligible, patients had to be aged 18 to 70, diagnosed with alopecia and judged suitable for DPC therapy, while pregnant patients were excluded. Total RNA was extracted from unfractionated whole blood collected in Tempus Blood RNA tubes. Specimen: whole blood, collected in connection with sensitization to the hapten diphenylcyclopropenone (DPC). The chain is encoded by TRBV29-1 joined to TRBJ2-7; the D element might be TRBD1 or TRBD2, as each aligns at 5 bases. The TCR was taken from a woman in her twenties or thirties with alopecia areata. Some clones in this sample may be carry-over from other donors' samples. The CDR3 has the sequence CSVEDHRGHEQYF. The sequenced DNA: TGCAGCGTTGAAGATCATCGGGGACACGAGCAGTACTTC.